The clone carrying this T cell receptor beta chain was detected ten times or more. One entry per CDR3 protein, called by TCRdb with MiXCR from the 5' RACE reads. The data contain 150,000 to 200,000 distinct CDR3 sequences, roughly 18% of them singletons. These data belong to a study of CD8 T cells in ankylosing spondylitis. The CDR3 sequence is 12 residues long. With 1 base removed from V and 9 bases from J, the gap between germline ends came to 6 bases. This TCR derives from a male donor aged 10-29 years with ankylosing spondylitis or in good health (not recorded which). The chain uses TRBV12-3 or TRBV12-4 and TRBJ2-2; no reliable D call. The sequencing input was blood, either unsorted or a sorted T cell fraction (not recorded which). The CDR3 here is CASSLGARELFF. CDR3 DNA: TGTGCCAGCAGTTTAGGGGCTAGGGAGCTGTTTTTT.